This T cell receptor beta chain came from a study of T cells in localized non-small cell lung cancer. Whole-study results and caveats: Since sequencing was restricted to only one region of the tumor, intratumor heterogeneity remains a possibility. Clonality peaked in uninvolved adjacent lung rather than tumor. Longer overall survival accompanied higher blood T cell density. Adjacent lung held a median around 60 of the top 100 tumor clones.

Clones were read by immunoSEQ multiplex PCR, and TCRdb kept only the in-frame ones, dropping some. Among roughly 40,000 clones listed, about 76% were seen once. Remarks on this clone: Its antigen is currently unknown.

This sample comprised peripheral blood mononuclear cells, obtained before any cancer treatment. The sequence was obtained from a male donor aged 60 or older with stage II lung adenocarcinoma.

DNA of the CDR3: TGTGCCAGCAGCCGGACACGACAAGAGACCCAGTACTTC. As protein: CASSRTRQETQYF. The V gene is TRBV7-2, the J gene TRBJ2-5, with D possibly TRBD1 on 5 matching bases. Germline CDR1 and CDR2: SGHTA and FQGNSA. This CDR3 contains 13 residues. Trimming removed 5 bases at V and 2 bases at J, with 9 bases between.